This paragraph reports one T cell receptor beta chain. Its antigen is unidentified. The germline V gene has CDR1 SQVTM and CDR2 ANQGSEA. The length of the CDR3 is 12 residues. The V end lost 6 bases, the J end lost 6 bases, and 14 bases lay between the germline ends. This sample is drawn from a study of blood T cells in healthy people across ages. Isolating PBMCs gave at least 6 million of these cells per sample. Study-level findings and limits: TCR beta diversity per million T cells fell roughly linearly with age. There were more naive CD4+ cells and higher diversity in long-lived donors than in aged donors.

Then a second PCR, running roughly 7 to 11 cycles, was carried out with a sample-barcoded 5' primer and a J-beta primer mix. MiXCR, run by TCRdb on the 5' RACE reads, gives a single entry per CDR3 protein. Of approximately 800,000 distinct CDR3 sequences listed, roughly 64% are singletons. The sample taken for sequencing was blood. The sequence was collected from a young man in good health. The gene calls are TRBV29-1 and TRBJ1-2; D gene uncertain. The CDR3 protein is CSVPAGRNGYTF. The CDR3 DNA sequence: TGCAGCGTGCCGGCGGGGAGGAATGGCTACACCTTC.